The source of this T cell receptor beta chain is a study of shared clonotypes between healthy human individuals. The overall study: There were three CD4 naive, three CD4 memory, two CD8 naive and one CD8 memory plates per donor.

Samples underwent the assay at deep level. Produced via immunoSEQ multiplex PCR; TCRdb's table is partial and in-frame only. The sample yields about 1,500,000 clones, around 95% seen once. Germline V gene lookup returns CDR1 SGHNT and CDR2 YYREEE (reference sequence). The V and J ends lost 4 bases and 5 bases, in that order; junction bases with no gene match: 9. There are 15 residues in the CDR3. CD4+ cells underwent separation, giving CD45RA+ naive and CD45RA-negative memory subsets. The table lists this clone with a count of one. The clonotype originates from a young man in good health. The chain uses TRBV5-4 and TRBJ2-5; 9 bases line up with TRBD1. Sequencing was carried out using naive CD4+ T cells sorted from blood. Subset noted: CD45RA+ positively selected. The CDR3 spells CASSLNRGQAETQYF. CDR3 nucleotide sequence: TGTGCCAGCAGCCTAAACAGGGGGCAAGCTGAGACCCAGTACTTC.